Included here is one T cell receptor (beta chain) sequence, with context. The record originates from a study of T cell changes during pregnancy in multiple sclerosis. Germline V gene sequence: CDR1 MDHEN, CDR2 SYDVKM. This CDR3 contains 15 residues. V dropped 5 bases and J dropped 3 bases, with 17 bases sitting between them. Clones were read by immunoSEQ multiplex PCR, and TCRdb kept only the in-frame ones, dropping some. This sample has 61,000 or so clones, with around 95% found just once. V and J are TRBV28 and TRBJ2-7, with D tentatively TRBD2 (7 bases). This TCR was recovered from a female donor with multiple sclerosis, enrolled in a pregnancy study. The specimen comprised CD4+ T cells from peripheral blood mononuclear cells, sampled before pregnancy. CDR3 nucleotide sequence: TGTGCCAGCAGTATGCCCTCGGGGGGCGGCTACGAGCAGTACTTC. Translating it yields CASSMPSGGGYEQYF.